This T cell receptor (beta chain) derives from a study of shared T cell receptors in the human thymus. Assay: immunoSEQ multiplex PCR; the TCRdb copy retains only in-frame clones and omits some. The sample includes a few hundred thousand clones, 85% to 95% of them seen just once. The CDR3 is 18 residues long. The J segment lost 5 bases and the V segment lost 4 bases, leaving 11 bases of the junction unmatched. CDR1 and CDR2 (germline): SGHTS, YDEGEE. This TCR derives from a human donor. The specimen was thymocytes. This chain links TRBV5-8 with TRBJ2-2, with TRBD2 identical over 13 bases. CDR3 DNA sequence: TGTGCCAGCAGCCCTGGACTAGCGGGAGTAGGGGGGACCGGGGAGCTGTTTTTT. Its translation: CASSPGLAGVGGTGELFF.